This T cell receptor (beta chain) was captured by sequencing in a study of cytotoxic CD8 clonotypes in ibrutinib-treated CLL. Study-wide points: The study found public clonotypes uncommon, contracting or stable on treatment. Baseline clonality exceeded age-matched healthy donors and tracked circulating CD8+ T-cell counts.

Clones were read by immunoSEQ multiplex PCR, and TCRdb kept only the in-frame ones, dropping some. This table has roughly 97,000 clones, approximately 82% appearing once. With regard to this clone: Its cognate antigen is unknown.

The clonotype originates from a human donor with chronic lymphocytic leukemia. The sequencing used PBMCs, collected after 12 months of ibrutinib treatment.

CDR3 in DNA: TGTGCCAGCAGCGTGCAAGGGACAGGGGGCGCTGGGGCCAACGTCCTGACTTTC. Translation: CASSVQGTGGAGANVLTF. The chain combines TRBV9 with TRBJ2-6, with TRBD1 matching 12 bases. Trimming removed 2 bases from V and 2 bases from J; junction bases left unmatched: 5. The germline CDR1 and CDR2 sequences are SGDLS and YYNGEE. The CDR3 spans 18 residues.